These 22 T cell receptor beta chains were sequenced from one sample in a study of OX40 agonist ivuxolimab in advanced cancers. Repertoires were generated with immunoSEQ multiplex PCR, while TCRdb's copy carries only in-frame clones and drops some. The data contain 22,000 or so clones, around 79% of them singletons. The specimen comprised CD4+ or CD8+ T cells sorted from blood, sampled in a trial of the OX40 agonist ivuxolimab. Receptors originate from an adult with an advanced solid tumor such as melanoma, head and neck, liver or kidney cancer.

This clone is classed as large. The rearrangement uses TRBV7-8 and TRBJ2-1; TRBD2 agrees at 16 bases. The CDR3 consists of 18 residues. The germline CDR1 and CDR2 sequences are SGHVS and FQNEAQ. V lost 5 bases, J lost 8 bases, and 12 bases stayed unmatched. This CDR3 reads CASSLQTGLAGGPYEQFF. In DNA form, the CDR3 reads TGTGCCAGCAGCCTTCAGACGGGACTAGCGGGAGGGCCGTATGAGCAGTTCTTC.

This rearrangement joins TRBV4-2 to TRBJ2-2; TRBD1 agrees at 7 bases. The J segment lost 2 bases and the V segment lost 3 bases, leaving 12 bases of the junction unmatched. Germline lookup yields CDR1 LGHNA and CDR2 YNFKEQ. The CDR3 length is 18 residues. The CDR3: CASSQERPGTANTGELFF. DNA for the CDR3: TGTGCCAGCAGCCAGGAACGCCCCGGGACAGCTAACACCGGGGAGCTGTTTTTT.

The CDR3 loop reads CASSRIDGTGELFF. The CDR3 nucleotides are TGTGCCAGCAGCAGAATTGACGGTACAGGGGAGCTGTTTTTT. This rearrangement joins TRBV7-3 to TRBJ2-2; D is ambiguous. This CDR3 region has 14 residues. Trimming took 5 bases from V and 8 from J, leaving 15 bases between them. Germline-derived CDR1 and CDR2 are SGHTA and FQGTGA.

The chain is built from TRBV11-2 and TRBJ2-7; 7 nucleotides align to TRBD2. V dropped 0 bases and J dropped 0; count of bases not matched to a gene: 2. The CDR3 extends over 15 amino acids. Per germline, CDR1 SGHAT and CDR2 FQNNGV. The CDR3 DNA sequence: TGTGCCAGCAGCTTAGATCGGGGGGTCTCCTACGAGCAGTACTTC. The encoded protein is CASSLDRGVSYEQYF.

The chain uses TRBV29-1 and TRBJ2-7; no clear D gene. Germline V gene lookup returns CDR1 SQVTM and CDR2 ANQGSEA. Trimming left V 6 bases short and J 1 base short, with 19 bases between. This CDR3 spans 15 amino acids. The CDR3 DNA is TGCAGCGTGGGGTCGGGCAGAGACGGGTCCTACGAGCAGTACTTC. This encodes CSVGSGRDGSYEQYF.

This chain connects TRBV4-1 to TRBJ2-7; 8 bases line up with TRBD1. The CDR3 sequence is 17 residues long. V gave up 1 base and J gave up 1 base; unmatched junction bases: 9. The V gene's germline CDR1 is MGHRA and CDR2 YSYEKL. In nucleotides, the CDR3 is TGCGCCAGCAGCCAAGTTACAGGGGGAAGTAATTCCTACGAGCAGTACTTC. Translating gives CASSQVTGGSNSYEQYF.

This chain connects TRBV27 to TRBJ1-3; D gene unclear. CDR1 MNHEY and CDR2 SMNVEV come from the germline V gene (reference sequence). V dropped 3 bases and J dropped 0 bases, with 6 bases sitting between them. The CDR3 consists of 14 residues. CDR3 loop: CASSFSRSGNTIYF. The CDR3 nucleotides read TGTGCCAGCAGTTTCTCGCGCTCTGGAAACACCATATATTTT.

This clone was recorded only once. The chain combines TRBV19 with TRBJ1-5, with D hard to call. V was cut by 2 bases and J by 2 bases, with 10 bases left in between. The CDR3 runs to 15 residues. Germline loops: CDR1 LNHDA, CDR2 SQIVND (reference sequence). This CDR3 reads CASSIRSDGNQPQHF. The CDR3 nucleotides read TGTGCCAGTAGTATAAGGTCAGATGGCAATCAGCCCCAGCATTTT.

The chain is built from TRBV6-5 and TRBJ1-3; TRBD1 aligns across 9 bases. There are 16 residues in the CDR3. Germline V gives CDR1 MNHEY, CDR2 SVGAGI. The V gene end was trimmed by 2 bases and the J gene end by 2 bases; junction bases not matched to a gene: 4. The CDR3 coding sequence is TGTGCCAGCAGTTACAGCGGACAGGGGACTGGAAACACCATATATTTT. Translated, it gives CASSYSGQGTGNTIYF.

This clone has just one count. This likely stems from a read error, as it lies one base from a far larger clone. DNA of the CDR3: TGTGCCATCGGGACAGGGGATAGCAATCAGCCCCAGCATTTT. This gives the protein CAIGTGDSNQPQHF. The chain has TRBV6-5 and TRBJ1-5; TRBD1 agrees at 10 bases. With 10 bases clipped from V and 0 bases from J, the junction kept 3 bases outside the gene matches. The germline V gene encodes CDR1 MNHEY and CDR2 SVGAGI. The CDR3 extends over 14 amino acids.

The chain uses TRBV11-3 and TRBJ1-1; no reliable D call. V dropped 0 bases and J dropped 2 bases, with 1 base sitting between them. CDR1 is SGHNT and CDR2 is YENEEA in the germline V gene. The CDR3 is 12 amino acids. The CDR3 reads CASSLDNTEAFF. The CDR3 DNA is TGTGCCAGCAGCTTAGATAACACTGAAGCTTTCTTT.

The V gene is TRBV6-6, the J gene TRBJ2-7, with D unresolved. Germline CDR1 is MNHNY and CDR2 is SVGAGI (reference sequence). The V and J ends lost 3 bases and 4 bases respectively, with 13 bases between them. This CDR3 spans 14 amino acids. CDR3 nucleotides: TGTGCCAGCAGTTATTGGCGGCCCCCTTACGAGCAGTACTTC. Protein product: CASSYWRPPYEQYF.

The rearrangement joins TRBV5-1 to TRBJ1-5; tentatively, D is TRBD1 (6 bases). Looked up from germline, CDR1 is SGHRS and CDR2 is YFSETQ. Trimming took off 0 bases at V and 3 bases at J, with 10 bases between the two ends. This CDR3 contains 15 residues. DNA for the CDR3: TGCGCCAGCAGCTTGGCAGGGGTATCCAATCAGCCCCAGCATTTT. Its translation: CASSLAGVSNQPQHF.

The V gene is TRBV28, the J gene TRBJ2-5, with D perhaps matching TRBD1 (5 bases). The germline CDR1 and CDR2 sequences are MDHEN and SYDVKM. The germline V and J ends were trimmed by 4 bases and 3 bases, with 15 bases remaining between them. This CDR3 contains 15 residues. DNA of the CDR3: TGTGCCAGCAGTTCGGCTATGGGGCAGAAAGAGACCCAGTACTTC. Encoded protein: CASSSAMGQKETQYF.

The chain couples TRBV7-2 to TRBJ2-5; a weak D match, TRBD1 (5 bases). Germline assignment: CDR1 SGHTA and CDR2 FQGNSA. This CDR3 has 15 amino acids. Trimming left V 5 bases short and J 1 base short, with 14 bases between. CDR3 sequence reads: CASSPLVGPQETQYF. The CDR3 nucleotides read TGTGCCAGCAGCCCCCTGGTGGGGCCCCAAGAGACCCAGTACTTC. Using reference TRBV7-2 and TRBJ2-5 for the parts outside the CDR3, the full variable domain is GAGVSQSPSNKVTEKGKDVELRCDPISGHTALYWYRQSLGQGLEFLIYFQGNSAPDKSGLPSDRFSAERTGGSVSTLTIQRTQQEDSAVYLCASSPLVGPQETQYFGPGTRLLVL.

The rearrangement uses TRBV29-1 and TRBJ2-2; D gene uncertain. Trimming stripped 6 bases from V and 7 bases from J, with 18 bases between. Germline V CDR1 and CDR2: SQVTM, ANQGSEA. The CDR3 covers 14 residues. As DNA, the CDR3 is TGCAGCGTGTCCCGTAGTGGGGATGGCGGGGAGCTGTTTTTT. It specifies CSVSRSGDGGELFF.

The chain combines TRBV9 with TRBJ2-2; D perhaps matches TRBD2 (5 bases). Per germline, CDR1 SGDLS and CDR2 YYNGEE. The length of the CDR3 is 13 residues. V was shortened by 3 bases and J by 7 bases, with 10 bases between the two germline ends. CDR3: CASSAIDYGELFF. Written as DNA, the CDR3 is TGTGCCAGCAGCGCCATCGACTACGGGGAGCTGTTTTTT.

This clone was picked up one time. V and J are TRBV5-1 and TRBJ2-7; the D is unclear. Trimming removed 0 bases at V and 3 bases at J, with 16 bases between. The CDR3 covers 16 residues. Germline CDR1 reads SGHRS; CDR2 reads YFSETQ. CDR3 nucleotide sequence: TGCGCCAGCAGCTTGGCCGGCCTCTTCGGAAACTACGAGCAGTACTTC. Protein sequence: CASSLAGLFGNYEQYF. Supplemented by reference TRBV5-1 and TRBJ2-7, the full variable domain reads KAGVTQTPRYLIKTRGQQVTLSCSPISGHRSVSWYQQTPGQGLQFLFEYFSETQRNKGNFPGRFSGRQFSNSRSEMNVSTLELGDSALYLCASSLAGLFGNYEQYFGPGTRLTVT.

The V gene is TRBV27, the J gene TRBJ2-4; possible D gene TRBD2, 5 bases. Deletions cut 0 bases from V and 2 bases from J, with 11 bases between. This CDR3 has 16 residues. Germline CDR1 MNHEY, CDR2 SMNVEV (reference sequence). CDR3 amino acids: CASSLSLALTKNIQYF. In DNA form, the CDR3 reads TGTGCCAGCAGTTTATCTCTAGCCTTGACCAAAAACATTCAGTACTTC.

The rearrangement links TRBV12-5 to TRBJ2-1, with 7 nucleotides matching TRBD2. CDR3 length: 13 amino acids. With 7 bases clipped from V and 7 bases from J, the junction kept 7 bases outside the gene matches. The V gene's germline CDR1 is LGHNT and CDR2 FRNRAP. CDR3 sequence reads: CASALGGKNEQFF. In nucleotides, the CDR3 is TGTGCTAGTGCCCTCGGGGGGAAAAATGAGCAGTTCTTC.

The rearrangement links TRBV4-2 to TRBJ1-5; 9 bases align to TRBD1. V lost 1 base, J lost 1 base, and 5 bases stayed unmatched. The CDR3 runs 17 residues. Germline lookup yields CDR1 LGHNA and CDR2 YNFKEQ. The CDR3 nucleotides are TGTGCCAGCAGCCAAGGGGGACAGGGATTCAGCAATCAGCCCCAGCATTTT. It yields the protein CASSQGGQGFSNQPQHF.

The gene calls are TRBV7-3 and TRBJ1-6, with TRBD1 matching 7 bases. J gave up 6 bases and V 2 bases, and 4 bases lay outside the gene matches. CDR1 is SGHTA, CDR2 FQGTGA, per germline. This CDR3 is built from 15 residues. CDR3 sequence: CASSLATGSNSPLHF. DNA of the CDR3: TGTGCCAGCAGCTTAGCGACAGGGTCTAATTCACCCCTCCACTTT.